This T cell receptor beta chain stems from a study of T cell responses to AZD1222 COVID-19 vaccine. Findings and caveats of the study: Just a handful of AZD1222 recipients tested seropositive at baseline.

The table lists this clone with many counts. Its target is unknown. J gave up 1 base and V 1 base, and 2 bases lay outside the gene matches. The CDR3 is made up of 15 amino acids. CDR1 is MNHNS and CDR2 is SASEGT in the germline V gene. Sequenced by immunoSEQ multiplex PCR; TCRdb stores in-frame clones only, minus some. The data contain 100,000 to 150,000 clones, approximately 89% of them singletons. This sequence joins TRBV6-1 and TRBJ2-7, with 9 bases lining up with TRBD1. This specimen was peripheral blood, taken on day 0 of AZD1222 vaccination. The clonotype comes from an adult in good health. CDR3 in amino acids: CASSEDGTGSYEQYF. In DNA form, the CDR3 reads TGTGCCAGCAGTGAAGACGGGACAGGGTCCTACGAGCAGTACTTC.